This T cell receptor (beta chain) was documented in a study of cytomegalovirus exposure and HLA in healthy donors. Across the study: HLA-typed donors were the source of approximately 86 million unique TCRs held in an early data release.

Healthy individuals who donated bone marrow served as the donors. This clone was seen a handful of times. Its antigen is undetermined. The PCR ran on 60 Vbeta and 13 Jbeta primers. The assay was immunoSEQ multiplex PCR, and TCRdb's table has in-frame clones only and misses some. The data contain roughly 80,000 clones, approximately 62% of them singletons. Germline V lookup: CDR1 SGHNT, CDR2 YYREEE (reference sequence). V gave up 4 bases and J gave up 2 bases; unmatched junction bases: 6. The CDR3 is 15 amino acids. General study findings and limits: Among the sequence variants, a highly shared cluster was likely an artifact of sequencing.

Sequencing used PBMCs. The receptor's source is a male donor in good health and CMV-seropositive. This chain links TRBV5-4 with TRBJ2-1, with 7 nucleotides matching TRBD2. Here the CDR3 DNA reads TGTGCCAGCAGCCCACACGGGACTACCTACAATGAGCAGTTCTTC. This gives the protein CASSPHGTTYNEQFF.